This T cell receptor beta chain appears in the sequencing data of a study of T-cell reconstitution after alpha-beta-depleted transplantation in children. Germline values: CDR1 DFQATT, CDR2 SNEGSKA (reference sequence). Trimming took 5 bases from V and 2 from J, leaving 15 bases between them. This CDR3 has 14 residues. TCRbeta library construction was performed incorporating unique molecular identifiers. TCRdb re-derived calls from the PCR reads in MiXCR, one entry per CDR3 protein. The profile shows over 200,000 distinct CDR3 sequences, approximately 9% of them singletons. This clonotype was recorded a few times.

The chain has TRBV20-1 and TRBJ2-5; the D gene is possibly TRBD1 (5 bases). The TCR comes from a human donor who donated a stem cell graft to a child with acute lymphoblastic leukemia. Specimen: PBMCs from the stem cell graft donor, collected from the stem cell graft. The CDR3 region has the DNA TGCAGTGCTTCCGAAGGGGCCGAACAAGAGACCCAGTACTTC. Translation gives CSASEGAEQETQYF.